These 2 T cell receptor beta chains were sequenced from one sample in a study of blood T cell repertoires in COVID-19. Method: immunoSEQ multiplex PCR; TCRdb's copy keeps in-frame clones and lacks some. The sample contains a few hundred thousand clones, roughly nine tenths of which appear only once. The sequenced sample consisted of peripheral blood. All receptors derive from a man aged 35 to 55 with acute or convalescent COVID-19.

This clone showed up just once. V usage is TRBV6-4 and J usage is TRBJ2-2, with D perhaps TRBD2 (6 bases). Germline lookup yields CDR1 MRHNA and CDR2 SNTAGT. Trimming pared 7 bases from V and 2 bases from J, leaving 11 bases between. CDR3 length equals 14 residues. The CDR3 here is CASMRRANTGELFF. CDR3 coding DNA: TGTGCCAGCATGAGGAGGGCCAACACCGGGGAGCTGTTTTTT.

The CDR3 DNA follows: TGTGCCAGCAGTCACCGGGACAGGGGGAACAATGAGCAGTTCTTC. This codes for CASSHRDRGNNEQFF. The rearrangement links TRBV2 to TRBJ2-1; 11 bases map to TRBD1. The trim removed 5 bases at V and 5 bases at J, leaving 5 bases unmatched. The CDR3 runs to 15 residues. The germline gives CDR1 SNHLY, CDR2 FYNNEI.